Included here is one TCR beta chain sequence, with context. The target antigen is unknown. This specimen belongs to a study of cytomegalovirus exposure and HLA in healthy donors. Across the study: Out of a few hundred genotyped donors, approximately 84% belonged to the Caucasian-associated ancestry cluster. Whole-study findings and limits: The classifier was said to identify cytomegalovirus status with high specificity and sensitivity. In most subjects, TCR beta sequences reportedly gave accurate predictions of HLA-A and HLA-B alleles. Investigators reported 150 to 200 TCR beta chains as tied to cytomegalovirus.

The CDR3 is 13 residues long. Germline CDR1 is MNHNS and CDR2 is SASEGT. Trimming removed 4 bases at V and 3 bases at J, with 10 bases between. 60 Vbeta and 13 Jbeta primers were used in PCR. Clones were read by immunoSEQ multiplex PCR, and TCRdb kept only the in-frame ones, dropping some. Found here are 75,000 to 100,000 clones, approximately 80% of them singletons; the top ten hold about a sixth. The chain uses TRBV6-1 and TRBJ2-7, with a possible D match to TRBD1 (6 bases). The source of this sequence is a man aged 60 to 69 in good health and CMV-seropositive. The source material was PBMCs. The CDR3 nucleotides are TGTGCCAGCAGTGTGGGGACAAACTACGAGCAGTACTTC. Translated, it gives CASSVGTNYEQYF.